The clone carrying this T cell receptor beta chain was recorded at least ten times. The length of the CDR3 is 11 residues. Germline assignment: CDR1 KGHSH and CDR2 LQKENI. V was cut by 2 bases and J by 7 bases, with 3 bases left in between. These data belong to a study of T cells after yellow fever vaccination. TCRdb itself ran the 5' RACE reads through MiXCR, one entry per CDR3 protein. This sample carries around 250,000 distinct CDR3 sequences, about 5.2% of them seen once, and the ten largest clones take around 3.3%. The clonotype originates from a man younger than 35 who received the YFV17D yellow fever vaccine. The source material was CD4+ T cells sorted from PBMCs, sampled on the day of the yellow fever booster vaccination. V and J are TRBV18 and TRBJ2-1; no clear D gene. The CDR3 region is CASSPFNEQFF. DNA for the CDR3: TGTGCCAGCTCACCATTTAATGAGCAGTTCTTC.